The 21 T cell receptor beta chains below were found in one sample sequenced in a study of cytomegalovirus exposure and HLA in healthy donors. With 60 Vbeta and 13 Jbeta primers, the PCR was carried out. Measured with immunoSEQ multiplex PCR; TCRdb has only the in-frame clones, and not every one. The sample gives 170,000 or so clones, 80% of which show up once; approximately 6.7% is in the top ten. Sequences were obtained from PBMCs. The origin of the receptors is a male donor in good health and CMV-seropositive.

The rearrangement joins TRBV5-4 to TRBJ1-5, with D uncertain. V lost 2 bases and J 5 bases, leaving 8 bases between the germline ends. Germline-derived CDR1 and CDR2 are SGHNT and YYREEE (reference sequence). This CDR3 has 13 residues. CDR3 sequence: CASSFTRDQPQHF. The CDR3 DNA is TGTGCCAGCAGCTTTACTAGGGATCAGCCCCAGCATTTT.

This rearrangement joins TRBV18 to TRBJ2-5; D unresolved. The CDR3 loop spans 11 amino acids. V was trimmed by 5 bases and J by 5 bases, leaving 6 bases between them. CDR1 is KGHSH and CDR2 is LQKENI in the germline V gene. The CDR3 is CASSSGETQYF. DNA of the CDR3: TGTGCCAGCTCATCCGGGGAGACCCAGTACTTC.

Only a few counts were recorded for this clone. V and J are TRBV27 and TRBJ1-1; 7 bases match TRBD1. The CDR3 is 14 amino acids. V shed 7 bases, J shed 5 bases, and the junction held 10 bases outside the gene matches. The germline V gene encodes CDR1 MNHEY and CDR2 SMNVEV (reference sequence). The CDR3 sequence is CASTKGGFATEAFF. DNA for the CDR3: TGTGCCAGCACTAAAGGGGGCTTCGCTACTGAAGCTTTCTTT.

In this sample, this clone turned up a few times. This sequence joins TRBV5-1 and TRBJ2-2; 7 positions match TRBD1. J gave up 5 bases and V 10 bases, and 8 bases lay outside the gene matches. Germline V gene data show CDR1 as SGHRS and CDR2 as YFSETQ. The CDR3 spans 13 residues. The CDR3 DNA follows: TGCGCCTTCCGACAGGGTCTGACCGGGGAGCTGTTTTTT. The encoded protein is CAFRQGLTGELFF.

The chain carries TRBV28 and TRBJ1-5, with TRBD1 matching over 10 bases. Trimming took 7 bases from V and 6 from J; bases not matched to a gene: 21. Germline V gene data show CDR1 as MDHEN and CDR2 as SYDVKM. The CDR3 consists of 19 residues. CDR3 coding DNA: TGTGCCAGCACACACCCTTTCGGGACAGGGGCGGAGCTGGGTCAGCCCCAGCATTTT. Protein product: CASTHPFGTGAELGQPQHF.

Comments on this clone: At one end, the junction sequence differs from germline, possibly due to a read error. The chain uses TRBV7-9 and TRBJ1-4; 7 bases fit TRBD1. This CDR3 spans 15 amino acids. Germline CDR1 SEHNR, CDR2 FQNEAQ (reference sequence). Written as DNA, the CDR3 is TGTTCCAGCAGCCCCGCGACAGGGAAATTTGAGGAACTGTTTTTT. This translates into CSSSPATGKFEELFF. The full variable domain, in which reference TRBV7-9 and TRBJ1-4 provide the parts outside the CDR3, is DTGVSQNPRHKITKRGQNVTFRCDPISEHNRLYWYRQTLGQGPEFLTYFQNEAQLEKSRLLSDRFSAERPKGSFSTLEIQRTEQGDSAMYLCSSSPATGKFEELFFGSGTQLSVL.

The chain uses TRBV4-1 and TRBJ2-5; D gene unclear. Deletions cut 1 base from V and 5 bases from J, with 8 bases between. The CDR3 is 13 amino acids. Germline V gene sequence: CDR1 MGHRA, CDR2 YSYEKL. CDR3 sequence: CASSQVSTETQYF. DNA for the CDR3: TGCGCCAGCAGCCAAGTCTCTACGGAGACCCAGTACTTC.

The V and J genes are TRBV7-8 and TRBJ2-5; 8 positions match TRBD2. Germline V CDR1 and CDR2: SGHVS, FQNEAQ. The CDR3 is made up of 17 amino acids. V trimming: 0 bases; J trimming: 1 base; junction bases outside the gene matches: 7. In DNA form, the CDR3 reads TGTGCCAGCAGCTTAGCGCCCAGCGGGAGAGTCCAAGAGACCCAGTACTTC. This sequence encodes CASSLAPSGRVQETQYF.

The J gene is TRBJ2-5, the V gene TRBV28, with D unresolved. This CDR3 contains 13 residues. Trimming shortened V by 3 bases and J by 9 bases, and 14 bases separated the two germline ends. CDR1 and CDR2 from the germline V gene are MDHEN and SYDVKM. The CDR3 is CASSLGLSWAQYF. The CDR3 nucleotides read TGTGCCAGCAGTTTGGGCCTCTCGTGGGCCCAGTACTTC.

The genes are TRBV27 and TRBJ2-7; 7 bases match TRBD1. The CDR3 length is 14 residues. Germline V gene data show CDR1 as MNHEY and CDR2 as SMNVEV (reference sequence). V shed 4 bases, J shed 2 bases, and the junction held 5 bases outside the gene matches. CDR3 sequence (DNA): TGTGCCAGCAGTTCCGGGACAGAAGCCTACGAGCAGTACTTC. Translated: CASSSGTEAYEQYF.

This chain joins TRBV27 and TRBJ2-3; the match to TRBD2 covers 7 bases. Germline CDR1 and CDR2: MNHEY and SMNVEV (reference sequence). The trim removed 3 bases at V and 1 base at J, leaving 4 bases unmatched. The CDR3 has 15 amino acids. In nucleotides, the CDR3 is TGTGCCAGCAGTTTTTGGGCGGGAGGCACAGATACGCAGTATTTT. Protein: CASSFWAGGTDTQYF.

This chain connects TRBV6-1 to TRBJ1-4, with D uncertain. Trimming cost V 6 bases and J 8 bases, with 16 bases left between them. The CDR3 spans 14 residues. Germline-derived CDR1 and CDR2 are MNHNS and SASEGT. CDR3 nucleotides: TGTGCCAGCAGCCTCGGGTCGGGGTACGAAAAACTGTTTTTT. Amino acid sequence: CASSLGSGYEKLFF.

The chain employs TRBV18 and TRBJ1-4; 11 nucleotides line up with TRBD1. Losses at the gene ends were 2 bases for V and 3 bases for J; bases not matched to a gene: 8. The germline CDR1 and CDR2 sequences are KGHSH and LQKENI. The CDR3 sequence is 18 residues long. For the CDR3, the DNA is TGTGCCAGCTCACCATGGACAGGGGGCGTTGGAGCTAATGAAAAACTGTTTTTT. Translation gives CASSPWTGGVGANEKLFF.

The chain employs TRBV25-1 and TRBJ1-1; D perhaps matches TRBD1 (5 bases). V was trimmed by 1 base and J by 9 bases, leaving 12 bases between them. The CDR3 totals 13 residues. Germline V gene sequence: CDR1 MGHDK, CDR2 SYGVNS. CDR3 sequence: CASSEFRGRKAFF. CDR3 sequence (DNA): TGTGCCAGCAGTGAATTTCGGGGGAGAAAAGCTTTCTTT.

The chain employs TRBV7-9 and TRBJ1-2, with TRBD1 as a possible D gene (5 bases). CDR3 length: 12 residues. V lost 1 base to trimming and J lost 7 bases, with 7 bases between them. The germline gives CDR1 SEHNR, CDR2 FQNEAQ (reference sequence). The CDR3 loop is CASSLGGGGYTF. As DNA, the CDR3 is TGTGCCAGCAGCTTAGGGGGCGGTGGCTACACCTTC.

V is TRBV28 and J is TRBJ2-1, with 10 positions matching TRBD2. The CDR3 is 14 amino acids. Losses at the gene ends were 7 bases for V and 6 bases for J; bases not matched to a gene: 6. Germline V lookup: CDR1 MDHEN, CDR2 SYDVKM. The CDR3 DNA follows: TGTGCCAGCAAATCTAGCGGGAGTTTCAATGAGCAGTTCTTC. Protein sequence: CASKSSGSFNEQFF.

The chain recombines TRBV19 with TRBJ2-7, with 13 bases lining up with TRBD2. The CDR3 runs to 17 residues. Germline values: CDR1 LNHDA, CDR2 SQIVND (reference sequence). Losses at the gene ends were 3 bases for V and 0 bases for J; bases not matched to a gene: 5. CDR3 nucleotide sequence: TGTGCCAGTAGTATGGGACTAGCGGGATCTAGCTCCTACGAGCAGTACTTC. Its protein is CASSMGLAGSSSYEQYF.

This sequence joins TRBV9 and TRBJ2-7; 12 positions match TRBD2. This CDR3 is 15 amino acids long. Trimming took 3 bases from V and 0 from J; bases not matched to a gene: 1. From germline, CDR1 is SGDLS and CDR2 YYNGEE. The CDR3 coding sequence is TGTGCCAGCAGCGCGGGACTAGCGGGCTCCTACGAGCAGTACTTC. Translation: CASSAGLAGSYEQYF.

The rearrangement uses TRBV9 and TRBJ2-7; 8 bases line up with TRBD2. This CDR3 is 15 amino acids long. Germline values: CDR1 SGDLS, CDR2 YYNGEE. V was pared by 0 bases and J by 5 bases, with 7 bases of the junction left unmatched. Written as DNA, the CDR3 is TGTGCCAGCAGCGTAGGGACTAGCTTAACCCACGAGCAGTACTTC. It yields the protein CASSVGTSLTHEQYF. The full variable domain, in which reference TRBV9 and TRBJ2-7 provide the parts outside the CDR3, is DSGVTQTPKHLITATGQRVTLRCSPRSGDLSVYWYQQSLDQGLQFLIQYYNGEERAKGNILERFSAQQFPDLHSELNLSSLELGDSALYFCASSVGTSLTHEQYFGPGTRLTVT.

Worth noting for this clone: One end of the junction does not line up with germline, which may come from a read error. The rearrangement joins TRBV30 to TRBJ2-7; maybe TRBD2 (6 bases). Germline loops: CDR1 GTSNPN, CDR2 SVGIG (reference sequence). The CDR3 sequence is 14 residues long. This chain's CDR3 is CARSVNSAGYEQYF. The CDR3, as DNA: TGTGCCCGGAGTGTAAACTCAGCGGGCTACGAGCAGTACTTC.

The rearrangement uses TRBV7-3 and TRBJ2-1, with 7 bases matching TRBD2. There are 15 residues in the CDR3. Germline V gene data show CDR1 as SGHTA and CDR2 as FQGTGA. V shed 4 bases and J 9 bases; nucleotides not matched to a gene: 12. CDR3 coding DNA: TGTGCCAGCAGCTCCACTAGCGCTGCGTTTAGTGAGCAGTTCTTC. Its protein is CASSSTSAAFSEQFF.